These 2 T cell receptor beta chains came from one sample sequenced in a study of OX40 agonist ivuxolimab in advanced cancers. The library was built by means of the immunoSEQ multiplex PCR assay. TCRdb carries this immuneACCESS record with in-frame sequences only. Its versions omit some clonotypes, under half of them owing to an unresolved V gene in the studies checked, with the rest unexplained. This sample has approximately 87,000 clones in its table, and roughly 90% of those were observed once. Jointly, the top ten make up 3% to 3.5% of the sample. The source was CD4+ or CD8+ T cells sorted from blood, collected in a trial of the OX40 agonist ivuxolimab. The receptor set was obtained from an adult with an advanced solid tumor such as melanoma, head and neck, liver or kidney cancer.

This clone was observed a single time. This chain links TRBV29-1 with TRBJ2-7; the D is unclear. The CDR3 loop spans 12 amino acids. The V gene's germline CDR1 is SQVTM and CDR2 ANQGSEA. Trimming shortened V by 1 base and J by 2 bases, and 6 bases separated the two germline ends. The CDR3 nucleotides read TGCAGCGTTGAAGGCCAAGCCTACGAGCAGTACTTC. Translating gives CSVEGQAYEQYF.

The chain links TRBV19 to TRBJ1-5; D possibly corresponds to TRBD1 (6 bases). Trimming pared 1 base from V and 5 bases from J, leaving 9 bases between. This CDR3 has 14 residues. From germline, CDR1 is LNHDA and CDR2 SQIVND (reference sequence). The CDR3 reads CASSIGGGDQPQHF. The CDR3 DNA sequence: TGTGCCAGTAGTATAGGAGGGGGTGATCAGCCCCAGCATTTT.